This passage covers 7 T cell receptor beta chains from one sample sequenced in a study of T cells of healthy individuals (dated by TCRdb to about 2018). Receptor libraries were prepared by 5' RACE. Sequencing relied on an Illumina MiSeq. TCRdb trimmed public reads at Q25 via fastp, called clones via MiXCR and kept in-frame beta chains. Every CDR3 protein is listed once, alongside the most common genes and DNA of its rows. Counted in this sample were nearly 100,000 distinct CDR3 sequences; 15% to 20% of them appeared once. The biggest ten clones account for approximately 5.7% of the sample. The receptors stem from a human donor in good health.

This clonotype has a count of ten or more. The J gene is TRBJ2-4, the V gene TRBV5-1; D is possibly TRBD1 or TRBD2 (6 bases each). Germline assignment: CDR1 SGHRS and CDR2 YFSETQ. The V gene lost 5 bases and the J gene lost 1 base, with 10 bases spanning the gap. The CDR3 is 14 amino acids. The CDR3 DNA is TGCGCCAGCAGTAGGGGGGAGGCCAAAAACATTCAGTACTTC. Protein: CASSRGEAKNIQYF. Complete variable domain (other parts from reference TRBV5-1 and TRBJ2-4): KAGVTQTPRYLIKTRGQQVTLSCSPISGHRSVSWYQQTPGQGLQFLFEYFSETQRNKGNFPGRFSGRQFSNSRSEMNVSTLELGDSALYLCASSRGEAKNIQYFGAGTRLSVL.

This clonotype was seen ten or more times. V usage is TRBV7-2 and J usage is TRBJ2-3; D gene ambiguous. Germline V lookup: CDR1 SGHTA, CDR2 FQGNSA. V lost 2 bases and J lost 4, with 4 bases in between. CDR3 length: 12 residues. As DNA, the CDR3 is TGTGCCAGCAGCTTACTAGCAGATACGCAGTATTTT. Its translation: CASSLLADTQYF.

This chain connects TRBV29-1 to TRBJ2-7; 10 bases match TRBD1. The CDR3 is 15 residues long. V shed 4 bases and J 1 base; nucleotides not matched to a gene: 7. Germline V lookup: CDR1 SQVTM, CDR2 ANQGSEA. In nucleotides, the CDR3 is TGCAGCGTTGTAACAGGGACAGGGGCTTCCTACGAGCAGTACTTC. As protein: CSVVTGTGASYEQYF.

This chain joins TRBV20-1 and TRBJ2-5; D remains ambiguous. Germline loops: CDR1 DFQATT, CDR2 SNEGSKA (reference sequence). CDR3 size: 14 residues. The V end was cut by 0 bases, the J end by 1 base, with 9 bases between. In nucleotides, the CDR3 is TGCAGTGCTAGAGATAGGACCTCCCAAGAGACCCAGTACTTC. This codes for CSARDRTSQETQYF.

CDR3 region: CSASQGRRPQHF. The CDR3, as DNA: TGCAGTGCTAGCCAGGGGAGAAGGCCCCAGCATTTT. This rearrangement joins TRBV20-1 to TRBJ1-5; tentative D call: TRBD1 (6 bases). Deletions cut 3 bases from V and 9 bases from J, with 12 bases between. This CDR3 is 12 amino acids long. From germline, CDR1 is DFQATT and CDR2 SNEGSKA (reference sequence).

This chain connects TRBV4-2 to TRBJ2-3, with 10 bases lining up with TRBD2. CDR3 length: 17 residues. CDR1 and CDR2 (germline): LGHNA, YNFKEQ. V lost 1 base, J lost 3 bases, and 7 bases stayed unmatched. CDR3 DNA sequence: TGTGCCAGCAGCCAAGCGGCTAGCGGGAGTGCAACAGATACGCAGTATTTT. It specifies CASSQAASGSATDTQYF.

The J gene is TRBJ2-7, the V gene TRBV27, with D unclear. The CDR3 has 11 amino acids. Germline V CDR1 and CDR2: MNHEY, SMNVEV (reference sequence). V lost 6 bases and J 3 bases, leaving 6 bases between the germline ends. The CDR3 sequence: CASSVGYEQYF. CDR3 in DNA: TGTGCCAGCAGCGTCGGCTACGAGCAGTACTTC.